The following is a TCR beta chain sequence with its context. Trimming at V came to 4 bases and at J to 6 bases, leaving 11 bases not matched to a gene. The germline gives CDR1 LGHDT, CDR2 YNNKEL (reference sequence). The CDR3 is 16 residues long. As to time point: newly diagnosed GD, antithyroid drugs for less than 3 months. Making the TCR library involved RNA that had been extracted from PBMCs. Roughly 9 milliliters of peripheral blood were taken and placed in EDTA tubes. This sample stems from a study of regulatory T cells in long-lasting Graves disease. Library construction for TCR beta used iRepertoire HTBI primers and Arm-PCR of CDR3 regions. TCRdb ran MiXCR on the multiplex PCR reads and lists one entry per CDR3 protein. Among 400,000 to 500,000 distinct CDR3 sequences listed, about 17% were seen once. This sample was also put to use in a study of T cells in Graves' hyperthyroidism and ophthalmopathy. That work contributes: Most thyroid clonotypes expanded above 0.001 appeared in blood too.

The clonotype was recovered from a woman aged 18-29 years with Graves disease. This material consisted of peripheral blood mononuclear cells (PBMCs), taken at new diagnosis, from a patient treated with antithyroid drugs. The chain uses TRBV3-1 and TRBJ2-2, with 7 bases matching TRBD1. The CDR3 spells CASSPIRQGWSGELFF. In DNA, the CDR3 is TGTGCCAGCAGCCCGATTCGACAGGGTTGGTCCGGGGAGCTGTTTTTT.